Each of the 18 T cell receptor beta chains below was sequenced from the same sample in a study of cytomegalovirus exposure and HLA in healthy donors. Repertoires were generated with immunoSEQ multiplex PCR, while TCRdb's copy carries only in-frame clones and drops some. Here the sample spans about 65,000 clones, around 92% being singletons. Sequences were obtained from PBMCs. The origin of the receptors is a woman in her late teens or twenties in good health and CMV-seronegative.

V and J are TRBV7-8 and TRBJ1-4; no firm D call. V was clipped by 5 bases and J by 1 base, with 11 bases between them. Per germline, CDR1 SGHVS and CDR2 FQNEAQ. This CDR3 comprises 15 residues. The CDR3 protein is CASSALGVTNEKLFF. CDR3 nucleotide sequence: TGTGCCAGCAGCGCCCTCGGGGTAACTAATGAAAAACTGTTTTTT.

The J gene is TRBJ1-5, the V gene TRBV2, with 7 nucleotides matching TRBD1. Germline trimming cut 3 bases from V and 7 bases from J; bases unmatched to any gene: 6. From germline, CDR1 is SNHLY and CDR2 FYNNEI. The CDR3 runs 14 residues. The DNA for the CDR3 is TGTGCCAGCAGTGACTCGACAGGGACCCAGCCCCAGCATTTT. Its translation: CASSDSTGTQPQHF.

The chain has TRBV15 and TRBJ1-3; a weak D match, TRBD1 (6 bases). CDR3 length: 17 residues. Trimming took 1 base from V and 3 from J, leaving 16 bases between them. Germline V gene sequence: CDR1 LNHNV, CDR2 YYDKDF (reference sequence). The CDR3 nucleotides are TGTGCCACCAGCAGAGCGGAGGCGGGGGCCGGTGGAAACACCATATATTTT. Its translation is CATSRAEAGAGGNTIYF. The full variable domain, completed using reference TRBV15 and TRBJ1-3, is DAMVIQNPRYQVTQFGKPVTLSCSQTLNHNVMYWYQQKSSQAPKLLFHYYDKDFNNEADTPDNFQSRRPNTSFCFLDIRSPGLGDTAMYLCATSRAEAGAGGNTIYFGEGSWLTVV.

The V call is TRBV5-6, the J call TRBJ1-5; 7 bases are shared with TRBD1. Germline V gene data show CDR1 as SGHDT and CDR2 as YYEEEE. The CDR3 spans 15 residues. The ends lost 0 bases at V and 4 bases at J; junction bases unmatched: 4. The CDR3 region is CASSLDRGGNQPQHF. The CDR3 DNA reads TGTGCCAGCAGCTTGGACAGGGGAGGAAATCAGCCCCAGCATTTT.

The gene calls are TRBV29-1 and TRBJ2-3, with D hard to call. The germline V gene has CDR1 SQVTM and CDR2 ANQGSEA. V lost 4 bases, J lost 0 bases, and 11 bases lay in between. The CDR3 loop spans 14 amino acids. For the CDR3, the DNA is TGCAGCGTTGCCGGCGGAACTAGCACAGATACGCAGTATTTT. Encoded protein: CSVAGGTSTDTQYF.

This rearrangement joins TRBV5-6 to TRBJ1-3, with 10 bases identical to TRBD1. Germline-derived CDR1 and CDR2 are SGHDT and YYEEEE. This CDR3 is built from 14 residues. J was trimmed by 6 bases and V by 4 bases; bases with no gene match: 4. The CDR3 region is CASSPTGGENTIYF. The CDR3 coding sequence is TGTGCCAGCAGCCCGACAGGGGGCGAAAACACCATATATTTT.

The chain carries TRBV6-5 and TRBJ1-2; 7 bases are shared with TRBD1. Looked up from germline, CDR1 is MNHEY and CDR2 is SVGAGI. V shed 5 bases and J 6 bases; nucleotides not matched to a gene: 3. The length of the CDR3 is 12 residues. This CDR3 is CASSGGQHGYTF. The CDR3 DNA sequence: TGTGCCAGCAGTGGGGGACAGCATGGCTACACCTTC.

The chain recombines TRBV19 with TRBJ1-4, with D possibly TRBD1 on 6 matching bases. This CDR3 contains 17 residues. The ends were cut back, 11 bases at V and 1 base at J, with 23 bases in the middle. CDR1 is LNHDA, CDR2 SQIVND, per germline (reference sequence). The CDR3 DNA follows: TGTGCCTCAAGACAGGCGGTCCTTGGGAGAACTAATGAAAAACTGTTTTTT. Protein product: CASRQAVLGRTNEKLFF.

This sequence joins TRBV7-9 and TRBJ2-3; 10 bases agree with TRBD1. V was clipped by 5 bases and J by 5 bases; unmatched bases: 7. Germline-derived CDR1 and CDR2 are SEHNR and FQNEAQ (reference sequence). This CDR3 region has 15 residues. CDR3 in amino acids: CASSPGQGEVDTQYF. CDR3 sequence (DNA): TGTGCCAGCAGCCCCGGACAGGGGGAGGTAGATACGCAGTATTTT.

The gene calls are TRBV5-1 and TRBJ2-7; 8 bases agree with TRBD1. CDR1 and CDR2 from the germline V gene are SGHRS and YFSETQ. The CDR3 contains 17 residues. Trimming took 0 bases from V and 1 from J; bases not matched to a gene: 9. CDR3 protein: CASSLDGIQGASYEQYF. As DNA, the CDR3 is TGCGCCAGCAGCTTGGACGGGATCCAGGGGGCATCCTACGAGCAGTACTTC.

The rearrangement joins TRBV29-1 to TRBJ1-1; TRBD1 might be the D (5 bases). The CDR3 is made up of 11 amino acids. The V end was cut by 7 bases, the J end by 3 bases, with 9 bases between. Germline V lookup: CDR1 SQVTM, CDR2 ANQGSEA. The CDR3 protein is CSGGGDTEAFF. CDR3 in DNA: TGCAGCGGGGGGGGAGACACTGAAGCTTTCTTT.

The chain has TRBV9 and TRBJ1-5; TRBD1 is a possible D gene (6 bases). Between the trimmed V and J ends, which lost 4 bases and 7 bases, there was a span of 18 bases. The CDR3 runs to 15 residues. The germline V gene encodes CDR1 SGDLS and CDR2 YYNGEE. The DNA for the CDR3 is TGTGCCAGCAGCCGAGAAGGGACAACGGGCCAGCCCCAGCATTTT. This translates into CASSREGTTGQPQHF.

The chain has TRBV28 and TRBJ1-5; no firm D call. Looked up from germline, CDR1 is MDHEN and CDR2 is SYDVKM. The CDR3 has 15 amino acids. V dropped 4 bases and J dropped 2 bases, with 12 bases sitting between them. In DNA form, the CDR3 reads TGTGCCAGCAGTTCCCGGGAAGAGGGCAATCAGCCCCAGCATTTT. It yields the protein CASSSREEGNQPQHF.

This clone was seen only once. This chain joins TRBV11-1 and TRBJ1-5; the D is unclear. The V end lost 8 bases, the J end lost 7 bases, and 15 bases lay between the germline ends. The CDR3 spans 13 residues. CDR1 SGHAT and CDR2 FQDESV come from the germline V gene (reference sequence). Here the CDR3 reads CASSEGVGQPQHF. As DNA, the CDR3 is TGTGCCAGCTCCGAGGGAGTGGGACAGCCCCAGCATTTT. The entire variable domain, with the rest obtained from reference TRBV11-1 and TRBJ1-5, is as follows: EAEVAQSPRYKITEKSQAVAFWCDPISGHATLYWYRQILGQGPELLVQFQDESVVDDSQLPKDRFSAERLKGVDSTLKIQPAELGDSAMYLCASSEGVGQPQHFGDGTRLSIL.

V gene TRBV19 combines with J gene TRBJ2-3; D is uncertain. This CDR3 comprises 14 residues. Trimming cost V 5 bases and J 6 bases, with 15 bases left between them. CDR1 and CDR2 from the germline V gene are LNHDA and SQIVND (reference sequence). CDR3: CASSRTQNLDTQYF. The CDR3 DNA sequence: TGTGCCAGTAGTCGAACGCAGAACCTGGATACGCAGTATTTT.

V usage is TRBV6-1 and J usage is TRBJ1-4; 11 nucleotides line up with TRBD1. This CDR3 spans 14 amino acids. V lost 5 bases to trimming and J lost 5 bases; unmatched junction nucleotides: 1. Looked up from germline, CDR1 is MNHNS and CDR2 is SASEGT. CDR3 amino acids: CASSRDRGNEKLFF. The CDR3 nucleotides are TGTGCCAGCAGTAGGGACAGGGGGAATGAAAAACTGTTTTTT.

This sequence joins TRBV20-1 and TRBJ1-2; 7 bases align to TRBD1. Germline CDR1 reads DFQATT; CDR2 reads SNEGSKA (reference sequence). This CDR3 contains 11 residues. V dropped 3 bases and J dropped 9; count of bases not matched to a gene: 4. CDR3 amino acids: CSARWDSRYTF. CDR3 DNA: TGCAGTGCTAGGTGGGACAGCCGCTACACCTTC.

This clone was observed a handful of times. The V call is TRBV7-2, the J call TRBJ1-1; D unresolved. This CDR3 contains 13 residues. Germline V lookup: CDR1 SGHTA, CDR2 FQGNSA. Between the trimmed V and J ends, which lost 8 bases and 0 bases, there was a span of 10 bases. The CDR3 region is CASHTYVNTEAFF. As DNA, the CDR3 is TGTGCCAGCCATACATATGTGAACACTGAAGCTTTCTTT. The complete variable domain, with remaining parts taken from reference TRBV7-2 and TRBJ1-1, reads GAGVSQSPSNKVTEKGKDVELRCDPISGHTALYWYRQSLGQGLEFLIYFQGNSAPDKSGLPSDRFSAERTGGSVSTLTIQRTQQEDSAVYLCASHTYVNTEAFFGQGTRLTVV.